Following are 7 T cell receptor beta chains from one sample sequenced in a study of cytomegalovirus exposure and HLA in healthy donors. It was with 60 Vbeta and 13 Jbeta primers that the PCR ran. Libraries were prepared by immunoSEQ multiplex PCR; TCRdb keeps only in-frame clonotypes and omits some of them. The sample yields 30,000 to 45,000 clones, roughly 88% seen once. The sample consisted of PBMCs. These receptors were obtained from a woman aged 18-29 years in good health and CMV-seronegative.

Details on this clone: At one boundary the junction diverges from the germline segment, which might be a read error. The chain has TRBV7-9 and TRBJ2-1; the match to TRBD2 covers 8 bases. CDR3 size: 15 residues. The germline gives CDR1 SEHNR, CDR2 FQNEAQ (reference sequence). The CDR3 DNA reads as TGTTCCAGCAGCTCCGGGGGGGGGTTCTACAATGAGCAGTTCTTC. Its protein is CSSSSGGGFYNEQFF.

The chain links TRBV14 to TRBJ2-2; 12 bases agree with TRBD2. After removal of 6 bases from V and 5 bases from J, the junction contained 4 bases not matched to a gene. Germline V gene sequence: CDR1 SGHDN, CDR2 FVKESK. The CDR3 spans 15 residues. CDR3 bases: TGTGCCAGCAGTAACCTAGCGGGAGGGACCGGGGAGCTGTTTTTT. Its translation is CASSNLAGGTGELFF.

CDR3 in DNA: TGTGCCATCAGTGATCGACAGGGGGGACGTGGCTACACCTTC. As protein: CAISDRQGGRGYTF. The J gene is TRBJ1-2, the V gene TRBV10-3; 9 bases align to TRBD1. This CDR3 region has 14 residues. Trimming at V came to 3 bases and at J to 7 bases, leaving 6 bases not matched to a gene. CDR1 and CDR2 (germline): ENHRY, SYGVKD.

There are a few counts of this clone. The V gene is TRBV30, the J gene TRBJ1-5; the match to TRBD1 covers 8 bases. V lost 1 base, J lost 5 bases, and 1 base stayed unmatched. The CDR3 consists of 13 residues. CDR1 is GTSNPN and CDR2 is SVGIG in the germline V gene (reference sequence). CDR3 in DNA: TGTGCCTGGAGTGCGACAGGGGATCAGCCCCAGCATTTT. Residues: CAWSATGDQPQHF. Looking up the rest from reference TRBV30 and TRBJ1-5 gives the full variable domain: SQTIHQWPATLVQPVGSPLSLECTVEGTSNPNLYWYRQAAGRGLQLLFYSVGIGQISSEVPQNLSASRPQDRQFILSSKKLLLSDSGFYLCAWSATGDQPQHFGDGTRLSIL.

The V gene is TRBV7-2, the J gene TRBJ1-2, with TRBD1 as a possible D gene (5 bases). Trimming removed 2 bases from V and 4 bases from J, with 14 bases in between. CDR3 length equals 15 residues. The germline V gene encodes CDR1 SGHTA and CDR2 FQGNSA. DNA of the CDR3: TGTGCCAGCAGCTTATCAGCACAGGTCGTCTATGGCTACACCTTC. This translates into CASSLSAQVVYGYTF.

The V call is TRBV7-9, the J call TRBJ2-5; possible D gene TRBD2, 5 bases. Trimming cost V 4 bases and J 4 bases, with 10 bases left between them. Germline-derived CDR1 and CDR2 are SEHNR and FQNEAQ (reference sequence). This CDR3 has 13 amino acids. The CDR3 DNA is TGTGCCAGCAGCTACACTAGTGGAGAGACCCAGTACTTC. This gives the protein CASSYTSGETQYF.

CDR3 sequence: CASSSNRGWGYTF. DNA for the CDR3: TGTGCCAGCAGCTCTAACAGGGGCTGGGGCTACACCTTC. V and J are TRBV28 and TRBJ1-2, with 7 bases aligning to TRBD1. The CDR3 loop spans 13 amino acids. Germline V gene lookup returns CDR1 MDHEN and CDR2 SYDVKM. V shed 6 bases and J 8 bases; nucleotides not matched to a gene: 9.